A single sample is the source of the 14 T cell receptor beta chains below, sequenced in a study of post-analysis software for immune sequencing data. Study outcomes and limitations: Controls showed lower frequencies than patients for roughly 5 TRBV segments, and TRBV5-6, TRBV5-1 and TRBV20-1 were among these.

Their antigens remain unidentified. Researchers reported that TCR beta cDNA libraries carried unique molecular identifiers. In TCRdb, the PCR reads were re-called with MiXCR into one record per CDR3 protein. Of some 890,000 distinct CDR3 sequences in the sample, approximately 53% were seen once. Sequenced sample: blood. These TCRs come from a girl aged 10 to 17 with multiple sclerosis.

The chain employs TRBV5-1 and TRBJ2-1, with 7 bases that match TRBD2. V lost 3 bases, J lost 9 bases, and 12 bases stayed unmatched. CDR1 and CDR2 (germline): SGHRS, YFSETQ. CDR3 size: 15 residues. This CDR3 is CASSSGLEWSGEQFF. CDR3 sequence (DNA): TGCGCCAGCAGCTCAGGACTAGAATGGAGCGGTGAGCAGTTCTTC.

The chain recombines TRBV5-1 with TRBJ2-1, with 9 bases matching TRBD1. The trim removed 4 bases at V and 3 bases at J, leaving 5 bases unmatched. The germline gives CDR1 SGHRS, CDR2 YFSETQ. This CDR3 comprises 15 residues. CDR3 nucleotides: TGCGCCAGCAGCAAGGACAGGGGCGTCTACAATGAGCAGTTCTTC. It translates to CASSKDRGVYNEQFF. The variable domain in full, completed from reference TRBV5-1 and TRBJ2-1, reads KAGVTQTPRYLIKTRGQQVTLSCSPISGHRSVSWYQQTPGQGLQFLFEYFSETQRNKGNFPGRFSGRQFSNSRSEMNVSTLELGDSALYLCASSKDRGVYNEQFFGPGTRLTVL.

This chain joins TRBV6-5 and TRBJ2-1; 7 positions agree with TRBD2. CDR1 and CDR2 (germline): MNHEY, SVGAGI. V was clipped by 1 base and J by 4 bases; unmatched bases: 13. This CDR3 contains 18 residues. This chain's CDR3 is CASSYYLPSGEGYNEQFF. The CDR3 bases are TGTGCCAGCAGTTACTACCTACCGAGCGGGGAGGGGTACAATGAGCAGTTCTTC.

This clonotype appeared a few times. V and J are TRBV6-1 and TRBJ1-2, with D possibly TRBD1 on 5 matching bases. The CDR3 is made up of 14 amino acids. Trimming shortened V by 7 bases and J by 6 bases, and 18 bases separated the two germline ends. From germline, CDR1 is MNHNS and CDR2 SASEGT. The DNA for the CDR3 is TGTGCCAGCATCGCATGGGGCCTCCGACATGGCTACACCTTC. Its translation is CASIAWGLRHGYTF.

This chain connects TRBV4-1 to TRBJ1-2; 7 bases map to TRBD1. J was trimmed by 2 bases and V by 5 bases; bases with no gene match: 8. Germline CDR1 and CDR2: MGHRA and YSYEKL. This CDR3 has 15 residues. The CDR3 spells CASSTQTGRNYGYTF. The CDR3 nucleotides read TGCGCCAGCAGCACTCAGACAGGGCGGAACTATGGCTACACCTTC.

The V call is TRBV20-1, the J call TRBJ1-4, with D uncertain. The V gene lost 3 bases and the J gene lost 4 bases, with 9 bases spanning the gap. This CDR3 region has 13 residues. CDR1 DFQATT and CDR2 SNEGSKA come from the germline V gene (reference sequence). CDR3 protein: CSASPGINEKLFF. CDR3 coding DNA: TGCAGTGCTAGCCCGGGGATTAATGAAAAACTGTTTTTT.

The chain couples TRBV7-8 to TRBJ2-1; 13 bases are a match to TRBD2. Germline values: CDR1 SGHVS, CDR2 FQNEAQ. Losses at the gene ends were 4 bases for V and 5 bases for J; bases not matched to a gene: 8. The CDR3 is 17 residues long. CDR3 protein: CASSSRTSGRRDNEQFF. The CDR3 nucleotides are TGTGCCAGCAGCTCCCGGACTAGCGGGAGACGGGACAATGAGCAGTTCTTC.

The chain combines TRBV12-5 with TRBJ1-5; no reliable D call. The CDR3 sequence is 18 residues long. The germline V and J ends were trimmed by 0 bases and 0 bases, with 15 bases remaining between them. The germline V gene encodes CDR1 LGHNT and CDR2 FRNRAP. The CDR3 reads CASGLVPNRGYSNQPQHF. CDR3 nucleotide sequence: TGTGCTAGTGGTTTGGTACCGAACAGAGGATATAGCAATCAGCCCCAGCATTTT.

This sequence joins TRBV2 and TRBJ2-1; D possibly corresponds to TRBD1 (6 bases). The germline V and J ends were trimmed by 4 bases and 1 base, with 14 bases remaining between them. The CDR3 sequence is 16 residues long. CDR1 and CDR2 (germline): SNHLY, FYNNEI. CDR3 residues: CASSVPDSGSYNEQFF. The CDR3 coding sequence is TGTGCCAGCAGTGTTCCGGACAGTGGATCCTACAATGAGCAGTTCTTC.

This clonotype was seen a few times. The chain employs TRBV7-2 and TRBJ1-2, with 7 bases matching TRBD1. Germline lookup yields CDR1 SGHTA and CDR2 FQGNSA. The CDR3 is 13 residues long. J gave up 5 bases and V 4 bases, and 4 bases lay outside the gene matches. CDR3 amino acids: CASSYGTAYGYTF. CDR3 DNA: TGTGCCAGCAGCTACGGGACAGCTTATGGCTACACCTTC. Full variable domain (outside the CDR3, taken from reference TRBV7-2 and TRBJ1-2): GAGVSQSPSNKVTEKGKDVELRCDPISGHTALYWYRQSLGQGLEFLIYFQGNSAPDKSGLPSDRFSAERTGGSVSTLTIQRTQQEDSAVYLCASSYGTAYGYTFGSGTRLTVV.

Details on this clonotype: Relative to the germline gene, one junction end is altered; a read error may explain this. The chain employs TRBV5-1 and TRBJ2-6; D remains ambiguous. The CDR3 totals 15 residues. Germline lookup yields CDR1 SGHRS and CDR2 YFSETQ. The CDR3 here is CASSFVQGAANVPTF. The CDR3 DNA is TGCGCCAGCAGCTTCGTCCAAGGTGCGGCCAACGTCCCGACTTTC.

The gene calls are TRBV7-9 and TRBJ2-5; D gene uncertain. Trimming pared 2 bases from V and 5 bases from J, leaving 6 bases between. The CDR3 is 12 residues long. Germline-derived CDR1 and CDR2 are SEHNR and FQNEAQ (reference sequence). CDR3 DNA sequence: TGTGCCAGCAGCTTAATCGCTGAGACCCAGTACTTC. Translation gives CASSLIAETQYF.

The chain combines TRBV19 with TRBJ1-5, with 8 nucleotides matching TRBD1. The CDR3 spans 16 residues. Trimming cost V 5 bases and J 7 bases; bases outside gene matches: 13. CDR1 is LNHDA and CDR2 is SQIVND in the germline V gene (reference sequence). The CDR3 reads CASSVNQGAGSQPQHF. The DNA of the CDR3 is TGTGCCAGTAGTGTCAATCAGGGGGCCGGGAGCCAGCCCCAGCATTTT.

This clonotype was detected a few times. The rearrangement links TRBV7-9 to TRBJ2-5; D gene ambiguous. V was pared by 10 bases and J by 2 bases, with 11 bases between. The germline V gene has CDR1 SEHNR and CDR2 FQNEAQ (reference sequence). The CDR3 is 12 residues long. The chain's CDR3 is CATGRNQETQYF. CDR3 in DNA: TGTGCCACTGGACGGAATCAAGAGACCCAGTACTTC.